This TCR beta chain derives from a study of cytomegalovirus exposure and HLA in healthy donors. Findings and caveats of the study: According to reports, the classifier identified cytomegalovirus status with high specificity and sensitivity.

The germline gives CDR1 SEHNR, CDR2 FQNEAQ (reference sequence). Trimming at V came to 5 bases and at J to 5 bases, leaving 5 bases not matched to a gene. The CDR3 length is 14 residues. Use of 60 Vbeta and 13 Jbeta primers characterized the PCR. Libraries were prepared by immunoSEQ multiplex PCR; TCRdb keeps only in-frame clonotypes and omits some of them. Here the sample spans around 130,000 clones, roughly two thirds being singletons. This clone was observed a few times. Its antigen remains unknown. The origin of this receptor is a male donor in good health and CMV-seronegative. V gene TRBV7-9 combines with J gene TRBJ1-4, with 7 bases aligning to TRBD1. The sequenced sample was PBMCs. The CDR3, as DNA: TGTGCCAGCAGCCCTGGACAGGACAATGAAAAACTGTTTTTT. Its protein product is CASSPGQDNEKLFF. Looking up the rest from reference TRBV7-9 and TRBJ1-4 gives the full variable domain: DTGVSQNPRHKITKRGQNVTFRCDPISEHNRLYWYRQTLGQGPEFLTYFQNEAQLEKSRLLSDRFSAERPKGSFSTLEIQRTEQGDSAMYLCASSPGQDNEKLFFGSGTQLSVL.